The present entry profiles one TCR beta chain with its context. The antigen is undetermined. Each patient experienced a relapse that followed autologous stem cell transplantation, and brentuximab vedotin exposure varied. Classifying best responses yielded complete response, partial response or progressive disease. Trimming at V came to 10 bases and at J to 5 bases, leaving 7 bases not matched to a gene. Germline-derived CDR1 and CDR2 are ENHRY and SYGVKD. The CDR3 length is 13 residues. The sample comes from a study of PD-1 blockade in classical Hodgkin lymphoma. Findings and limits, study-wide: CD4+ but not CD8+ TCR diversity rose significantly by C4D1.

The repertoire was sequenced with immunoSEQ multiplex PCR; TCRdb's copy has only in-frame clones and lacks some. Altogether more than 60,000 clones are present, more than 75% being singletons, with the ten largest covering 9.7%. This sequence joins TRBV10-3 and TRBJ1-4, with 7 bases fitting TRBD1. This TCR came from a human donor with classical Hodgkin lymphoma. The sequenced sample was peripheral blood mononuclear cells (PBMCs), obtained at baseline. The CDR3 reads CATRTGLNEKLFF. The CDR3 DNA follows: TGTGCCACTCGGACAGGCCTAAATGAAAAACTGTTTTTT.